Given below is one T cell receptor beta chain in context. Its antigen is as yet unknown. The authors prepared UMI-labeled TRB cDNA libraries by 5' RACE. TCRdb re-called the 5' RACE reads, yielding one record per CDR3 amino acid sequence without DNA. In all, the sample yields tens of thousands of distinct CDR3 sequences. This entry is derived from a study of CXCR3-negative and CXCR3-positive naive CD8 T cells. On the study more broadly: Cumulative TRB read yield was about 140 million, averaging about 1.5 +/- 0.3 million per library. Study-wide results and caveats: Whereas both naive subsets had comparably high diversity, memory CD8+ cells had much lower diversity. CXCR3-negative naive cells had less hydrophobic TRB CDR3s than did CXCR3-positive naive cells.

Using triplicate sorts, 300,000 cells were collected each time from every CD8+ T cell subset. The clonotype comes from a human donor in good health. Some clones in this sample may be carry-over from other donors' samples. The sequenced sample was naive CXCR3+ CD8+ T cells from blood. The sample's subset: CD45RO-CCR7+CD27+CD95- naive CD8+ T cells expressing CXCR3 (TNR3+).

The CDR3 is CASSQPLLGGTGELFF. This chain uses TRBV4-3 with TRBJ2-2; TCRdb picks TRBD1, but there is no DNA to check that call. Per germline, CDR1 LGHNA and CDR2 YSLEER. This CDR3 is 16 amino acids long.